The 8 T cell receptor beta chains given below trace back to one sample, sequenced in a study of CD8 T cells in ankylosing spondylitis. TCRdb independently ran MiXCR on the 5' RACE reads; one entry per CDR3 protein. Found here are around 300,000 distinct CDR3 sequences, roughly 14% of them singletons; the top ten hold approximately 1%. Sequences were obtained from blood, either unsorted or a sorted T cell fraction (not recorded which). The receptors were sampled from a male donor with ankylosing spondylitis or in good health (not recorded which).

CDR3 coding DNA: TGTGCCAGCAGCTTTACCCGGAATGAGCAGTTCTTC. Its protein product is CASSFTRNEQFF. This rearrangement joins TRBV7-2 to TRBJ2-1; D is unclear. The CDR3 has 12 amino acids. In germline, CDR1 is SGHTA, CDR2 FQGNSA. V lost 3 bases to trimming and J lost 7 bases, with 7 bases between them.

There are a few counts of this clonotype. The chain is built from TRBV20-1 and TRBJ2-3; the match to TRBD1 covers 7 bases. Looked up from germline, CDR1 is DFQATT and CDR2 is SNEGSKA (reference sequence). J was trimmed by 4 bases and V by 3 bases; bases with no gene match: 7. The CDR3 is 14 amino acids. The CDR3 nucleotides are TGCAGTGCTAGGGCGACAGGGTGGGCAGATACGCAGTATTTT. It encodes CSARATGWADTQYF.

This clonotype was picked up a small number of times. The CDR3 nucleotides are TGTGCCAGCAGCTACAGGGCCAACAAAAACATTCAGTACTTC. Translating gives CASSYRANKNIQYF. The chain is built from TRBV3-1 and TRBJ2-4; TRBD1 might be the D (6 bases). The CDR3 sequence is 14 residues long. Germline CDR1 LGHDT, CDR2 YNNKEL (reference sequence). V lost 5 bases and J lost 3, with 11 bases in between.

Only a few counts were recorded for this clonotype. The chain recombines TRBV7-9 with TRBJ2-1; D gene ambiguous. Per germline, CDR1 SEHNR and CDR2 FQNEAQ (reference sequence). V lost 3 bases, J lost 4 bases, and 13 bases lay in between. This CDR3 is 15 amino acids long. In nucleotides, the CDR3 is TGTGCCAGCAGCTTGTTCCGTGATAAGTACAATGAGCAGTTCTTC. Protein product: CASSLFRDKYNEQFF.

J is TRBJ2-7 and V is TRBV20-1; D is undetermined. Germline lookup yields CDR1 DFQATT and CDR2 SNEGSKA (reference sequence). There are 12 residues in the CDR3. Trimming stripped 0 bases from V and 5 bases from J, with 8 bases between. The CDR3 is CSARDSVDEQYF. CDR3 DNA sequence: TGCAGTGCTAGAGATAGTGTGGACGAGCAGTACTTC.

The rearrangement joins TRBV3-1 to TRBJ1-1; D might be TRBD1 (6 bases). With 1 base removed from V and 4 bases from J, the gap between germline ends came to 13 bases. CDR3 length: 15 amino acids. Germline loops: CDR1 LGHDT, CDR2 YNNKEL (reference sequence). CDR3 loop: CASSQGQVMGTEAFF. CDR3 DNA: TGTGCCAGCAGCCAAGGACAGGTGATGGGCACTGAAGCTTTCTTT. Based on the CDR3 plus reference TRBV3-1 and TRBJ1-1, the full variable domain is DTAVSQTPKYLVTQMGNDKSIKCEQNLGHDTMYWYKQDSKKFLKIMFSYNNKELIINETVPNRFSPKSPDKAHLNLHINSLELGDSAVYFCASSQGQVMGTEAFFGQGTRLTVV.

V gene TRBV3-1 combines with J gene TRBJ1-2; no clear D. The V and J ends lost 0 bases and 4 bases respectively, with 15 bases between them. Germline V CDR1 and CDR2: LGHDT, YNNKEL (reference sequence). The CDR3 totals 16 residues. For the CDR3, the DNA is TGTGCCAGCAGCCAAGAGGAGGCCAAAACTCTCTATGGCTACACCTTC. Translated, it gives CASSQEEAKTLYGYTF.

This clonotype was recorded many times. The chain joins TRBV20-1 to TRBJ1-2; tentative D call: TRBD1 (5 bases). With 6 bases removed from V and 8 bases from J, the gap between germline ends came to 16 bases. The CDR3 has 12 amino acids. The germline V gene has CDR1 DFQATT and CDR2 SNEGSKA (reference sequence). The CDR3 DNA follows: TGCAGTGCGCCCGGCGGGGGGAAGGGCTACACCTTC. This encodes CSAPGGGKGYTF.